Described below is a single T cell receptor beta chain sequence and its context. This record comes from a study of blood T cell repertoires in COVID-19. Study-wide context: PBMCs, B-cell-depleted T cells, or T cells provided the cDNA or gDNA that made up the material.

While infection was still active, Seattle patients were enrolled and then followed longitudinally. In the authors' methods: Estimation of nucleated cell counts was performed using reference gene primer amplification. Sequenced by immunoSEQ multiplex PCR; TCRdb stores in-frame clones only, minus some. V and J calls and clone size come straight from that table; D and trimming were deduced from the DNA. The repertoire includes under 350,000 clones, 89% of them detected once, and about 2% sits in the top ten. The V gene lost 7 bases and the J gene lost 3 bases, with 7 bases spanning the gap. The germline V gene encodes CDR1 MDHEN and CDR2 SYDVKM. The CDR3 consists of 12 residues.

The TCR comes from a woman aged 30 to 39 with COVID-19, enrolled during active disease. The chain employs TRBV28 and TRBJ1-5; no definite D call. Material: peripheral blood. The CDR3 DNA is TGTGCCAGCAATAGATACAATCAGCCCCAGCATTTT. Encoded protein: CASNRYNQPQHF.